One TCR beta chain is described in this entry. The antigen is undetermined. The PCR was carried out with 60 Vbeta primers and 13 Jbeta primers. Clones were sequenced by immunoSEQ multiplex PCR, and TCRdb holds only the in-frame ones, with some missing. The table records about 140,000 clones, 61% of them present only once. The data stem from a study of cytomegalovirus exposure and HLA in healthy donors. Study-level findings and limits: Certain sequence variants were highly shared and formed a cluster, and this cluster was likely a sequencing artifact.

Sequencing used PBMCs. This clonotype was obtained from a male donor in good health and CMV-seronegative.

The DNA of the CDR3 is TGCGCCAGCTCTCTGAAAAGGGGGACTGAAGCTTTCTTT. Amino acids: CASSLKRGTEAFF. The rearrangement uses TRBV10-1 and TRBJ1-1, with D possibly TRBD1 on 6 matching bases. The CDR3 is made up of 13 amino acids. The V end was cut by 8 bases, the J end by 5 bases, with 15 bases between. Germline lookup yields CDR1 WNHNN and CDR2 SYGVQD (reference sequence).